This T cell receptor beta chain stems from a study of T-cell reconstitution after alpha-beta-depleted transplantation in children. The CDR3 is 16 residues long. In germline, CDR1 is SGDLS, CDR2 YYNGEE. Trimming at V came to 3 bases and at J to 0 bases, leaving 6 bases not matched to a gene. Construction of the TCRbeta library involved unique molecular identifiers. TCRdb ran MiXCR on the PCR reads and lists one entry per CDR3 protein. The table has hundreds of thousands of distinct CDR3 sequences, 9.5% to 15% seen once; the top ten hold 2% to 3%. This clonotype showed up many times. The clonotype comes from a human donor who donated a stem cell graft to a child with acute lymphoblastic leukemia. Specimen: PBMCs from the stem cell graft donor, collected from the stem cell graft. V usage is TRBV9 and J usage is TRBJ2-1; TRBD1 agrees at 7 bases. CDR3 amino acids: CASSAPDRSSYNEQFF. In DNA form, the CDR3 reads TGTGCCAGCAGCGCCCCGGACAGGAGCTCCTACAATGAGCAGTTCTTC.